These 23 T cell receptor beta chains came from one sample sequenced in a study of T cell responses to AZD1222 COVID-19 vaccine. The repertoire was sequenced with immunoSEQ multiplex PCR; TCRdb's copy has only in-frame clones and lacks some. The table shows about 220,000 clones, with roughly 91% occurring only once. The sequencing used peripheral blood, collected on day 0 of MenACWY control vaccination. Receptor source: an adult in good health.

CDR3 sequence reads: CASSSQGTYGYTF. The CDR3 region has the DNA TGTGCCAGCAGCTCCCAGGGGACCTATGGCTACACCTTC. The rearrangement joins TRBV7-9 to TRBJ1-2, with D possibly being TRBD1 (6 bases). The CDR3 loop spans 13 amino acids. V lost 4 bases and J 4 bases, leaving 10 bases between the germline ends. Germline V lookup: CDR1 SEHNR, CDR2 FQNEAQ (reference sequence).

This chain uses TRBV27 with TRBJ1-1, with D possibly TRBD1 on 5 matching bases. Germline loops: CDR1 MNHEY, CDR2 SMNVEV (reference sequence). The CDR3 is made up of 14 amino acids. The V gene lost 3 bases and the J gene lost 6 bases, with 14 bases spanning the gap. The CDR3 loop is CASSLGPNGAEAFF. CDR3 sequence (DNA): TGTGCCAGCAGTTTGGGGCCCAACGGAGCTGAAGCTTTCTTT.

The chain carries TRBV7-2 and TRBJ1-4, with D perhaps matching TRBD1 (5 bases). Trimming left V 6 bases short and J 2 bases short, with 13 bases between. The CDR3 consists of 15 residues. Germline CDR1 reads SGHTA; CDR2 reads FQGNSA. The CDR3 nucleotides read TGTGCCAGCAGACCGTCCGGGGCGACTAATGAAAAACTGTTTTTT. Its protein is CASRPSGATNEKLFF.

The rearrangement joins TRBV10-1 to TRBJ1-1; D perhaps matches TRBD1 (5 bases). The V gene lost 6 bases and the J gene lost 9 bases, with 14 bases spanning the gap. Germline values: CDR1 WNHNN, CDR2 SYGVQD (reference sequence). CDR3 length: 12 amino acids. The CDR3 DNA reads as TGCGCCAGCAGCGACCAGGGTTTACAAGCTTTCTTT. Residues: CASSDQGLQAFF.

The V and J genes are TRBV5-1 and TRBJ1-1; D is uncertain. V dropped 8 bases and J dropped 1 base, with 12 bases sitting between them. The CDR3 totals 13 residues. Germline CDR1 SGHRS, CDR2 YFSETQ. The CDR3 region has the DNA TGCGCCAGTACAGACCTGTCGAACACTGAAGCTTTCTTT. Residues: CASTDLSNTEAFF.

This rearrangement joins TRBV6-5 to TRBJ2-6; D is uncertain. This CDR3 comprises 14 residues. V gave up 6 bases and J gave up 4 bases, with 10 bases separating them. Germline assignment: CDR1 MNHEY and CDR2 SVGAGI. The CDR3 bases are TGTGCCAGCAGATCCGCAACAGGGGCCAACGTCCTGACTTTC. Protein product: CASRSATGANVLTF.

The CDR3 DNA reads as TGTGCCAGCCAGGGATCAGGTGGCTACACCTTC. It codes for CASQGSGGYTF. The chain recombines TRBV3-1 (or the pseudogene TRBV3-2) with TRBJ1-2, with D perhaps matching TRBD1 (5 bases). Deletions cut 8 bases from V and 7 bases from J, with 11 bases between. CDR3 length: 11 amino acids. Germline loops: CDR1 LGHDT, CDR2 YNNKEL (reference sequence).

The rearrangement joins TRBV3-1 (or the pseudogene TRBV3-2) to TRBJ1-2; 11 positions agree with TRBD1. There are 15 residues in the CDR3. Germline assignment: CDR1 LGHDT and CDR2 YNNKEL (reference sequence). V shed 3 bases, J shed 4 bases, and the junction held 4 bases outside the gene matches. This CDR3 reads CASSQGQGGTYGYTF. The CDR3 DNA follows: TGTGCCAGCAGCCAGGGACAGGGGGGGACCTATGGCTACACCTTC.

The J gene is TRBJ2-4, the V gene TRBV7-8; D gene ambiguous. The V and J ends lost 2 bases and 8 bases respectively, with 13 bases between them. The CDR3 is 14 residues long. In germline, CDR1 is SGHVS, CDR2 FQNEAQ. CDR3 in DNA: TGTGCCAGCAGCTTAAAAGGTCCCGTCGACATTCAGTACTTC. As protein: CASSLKGPVDIQYF.

The chain has TRBV19 and TRBJ1-1; tentative D call: TRBD1 (5 bases). Trimming took off 0 bases at V and 3 bases at J, with 14 bases between the two ends. The CDR3 consists of 16 residues. The germline V gene has CDR1 LNHDA and CDR2 SQIVND (reference sequence). The CDR3 protein is CASSIDREGKDTEAFF. The CDR3 DNA reads as TGTGCCAGTAGTATAGATCGGGAGGGGAAGGACACTGAAGCTTTCTTT.

V and J are TRBV15 and TRBJ2-3, with TRBD2 matching over 7 bases. Trimming took 4 bases from V and 2 from J; bases not matched to a gene: 12. Per germline, CDR1 LNHNV and CDR2 YYDKDF (reference sequence). The CDR3 contains 17 residues. CDR3 in amino acids: CATSITGGLPVTDTQYF. In DNA form, the CDR3 reads TGTGCCACCAGCATAACGGGGGGACTCCCTGTCACAGATACGCAGTATTTT.

The chain joins TRBV7-9 to TRBJ2-7, with 8 bases that match TRBD1. The CDR3 contains 14 residues. Germline V gives CDR1 SEHNR, CDR2 FQNEAQ (reference sequence). V was clipped by 7 bases and J by 5 bases; unmatched bases: 10. CDR3 region: CASNLGQGANEQYF. The CDR3 coding sequence is TGTGCCAGCAACCTAGGTCAGGGGGCTAACGAGCAGTACTTC. The complete variable domain, with remaining parts taken from reference TRBV7-9 and TRBJ2-7, reads DTGVSQNPRHKITKRGQNVTFRCDPISEHNRLYWYRQTLGQGPEFLTYFQNEAQLEKSRLLSDRFSAERPKGSFSTLEIQRTEQGDSAMYLCASNLGQGANEQYFGPGTRLTVT.

The rearrangement links TRBV9 to TRBJ1-6, with TRBD1 matching 8 bases. The J segment lost 4 bases and the V segment lost 4 bases, leaving 4 bases of the junction unmatched. Germline assignment: CDR1 SGDLS and CDR2 YYNGEE. CDR3 length equals 15 residues. This CDR3 is CASSSGDRYNSPLHF. As DNA, the CDR3 is TGTGCCAGCAGCTCAGGGGACAGGTATAATTCACCCCTCCACTTT.

V and J are TRBV6-1 and TRBJ2-3; D remains unclear. Per germline, CDR1 MNHNS and CDR2 SASEGT. The V end was cut by 2 bases, the J end by 2 bases, with 11 bases between. This CDR3 contains 15 residues. CDR3 residues: CASSELAAPTDTQYF. As DNA, the CDR3 is TGTGCCAGCAGTGAACTGGCCGCACCCACAGATACGCAGTATTTT.

This chain connects TRBV28 to TRBJ1-3; a weak D match, TRBD1 (6 bases). This CDR3 spans 17 amino acids. The germline CDR1 and CDR2 sequences are MDHEN and SYDVKM. With 2 bases removed from V and 0 bases from J, the gap between germline ends came to 14 bases. The CDR3 loop is CASSLQGSPRSGNTIYF. CDR3 DNA sequence: TGTGCCAGCAGTTTACAGGGGTCCCCACGCTCTGGAAACACCATATATTTT.

This chain joins TRBV19 and TRBJ1-2; a possible D gene is TRBD1 (5 bases). V lost 7 bases, J lost 4 bases, and 19 bases lay in between. Germline assignment: CDR1 LNHDA and CDR2 SQIVND (reference sequence). There are 15 residues in the CDR3. CDR3 coding DNA: TGTGCCAGTAACCTCGGGCAGGGAGGATCCTATGGCTACACCTTC. Translating gives CASNLGQGGSYGYTF.

The J gene is TRBJ1-1, the V gene TRBV5-1; unclear D gene. Germline V CDR1 and CDR2: SGHRS, YFSETQ. The CDR3 is 14 amino acids. Trimming removed 0 bases from V and 0 bases from J, with 6 bases in between. CDR3 protein: CASSLDILNTEAFF. As DNA, the CDR3 is TGCGCCAGCAGCTTGGACATACTGAACACTGAAGCTTTCTTT.

J is TRBJ1-2 and V is TRBV5-4; TRBD1 might be the D (5 bases). The V gene lost 4 bases and the J gene lost 3 bases, with 10 bases spanning the gap. The CDR3 is made up of 13 amino acids. CDR1 SGHNT and CDR2 YYREEE come from the germline V gene (reference sequence). Written as DNA, the CDR3 is TGTGCCAGCAGCGGCAGGGAGGACTATGGCTACACCTTC. Protein sequence: CASSGREDYGYTF.

The rearrangement uses TRBV7-8 and TRBJ2-5; 7 bases line up with TRBD2. The CDR3 sequence is 14 residues long. Germline V CDR1 and CDR2: SGHVS, FQNEAQ. DNA for the CDR3: TGTGAGACGCGGGGCGGGGGATTACAAGAGACCCAGTACTTC. Its translation is CETRGGGLQETQYF.

The chain combines TRBV6-4 with TRBJ1-1; 9 nucleotides agree with TRBD1. From germline, CDR1 is MRHNA and CDR2 SNTAGT. The J segment lost 0 bases and the V segment lost 10 bases, leaving 15 bases of the junction unmatched. The CDR3 runs 17 residues. The CDR3, as DNA: TGTGCCACCCGAGAGGACAGGGGACCTTTGATGAACACTGAAGCTTTCTTT. This encodes CATREDRGPLMNTEAFF.

The rearrangement links TRBV7-2 to TRBJ2-2, with D perhaps assigned TRBD1 or TRBD2 (7 bases each). Germline V CDR1 and CDR2: SGHTA, FQGNSA. Trimming removed 5 bases from V and 4 bases from J, with 17 bases in between. This CDR3 contains 16 residues. The CDR3 loop reads CASSQQGTTTTGELFF. DNA for the CDR3: TGTGCCAGCAGCCAACAGGGGACTACAACCACCGGGGAGCTGTTTTTT.

V and J are TRBV3-1 (or the pseudogene TRBV3-2) and TRBJ1-2; TRBD1 might be the D (5 bases). V was clipped by 4 bases and J by 4 bases, with 10 bases between them. The CDR3 contains 13 residues. The V gene's germline CDR1 is LGHDT and CDR2 YNNKEL (reference sequence). The DNA for the CDR3 is TGTGCCAGCAGCCTCGCCGGGGGCTATGGCTACACCTTC. Protein: CASSLAGGYGYTF.

This clone was seen only a few times. This rearrangement joins TRBV5-1 to TRBJ1-4; possibly TRBD1 for D (5 bases). This CDR3 has 16 residues. Germline loops: CDR1 SGHRS, CDR2 YFSETQ. Trimming stripped 2 bases from V and 0 bases from J, with 11 bases between. The CDR3 protein is CASSLWGDATNEKLFF. CDR3 nucleotide sequence: TGCGCCAGCAGCTTATGGGGGGATGCAACTAATGAAAAACTGTTTTTT.